The T cell receptor (beta chain) under discussion was sequenced for a study of beta chain features in type 1 diabetes. This clone turned up a few times. Trimming at V came to 11 bases and at J to 0 bases, leaving 6 bases not matched to a gene. The CDR3 runs to 13 residues. Germline loops: CDR1 ENHRY, CDR2 SYGVKD. Expressed TCRB transcripts got sequenced, as all isolated RNA was reverse transcribed. The protocol was immunoSEQ multiplex PCR, while the TCRdb copy is restricted to in-frame clones and leaves out a portion. The table records 300,000 or so clones, 7% to 9% of them present only once. This clonotype was obtained from a woman in her late teens or twenties in good health. This chain links TRBV10-3 with TRBJ2-5; TRBD1 aligns across 7 bases. The sample comprised central memory CD4+ T cells from blood. The CDR3 reads CASTGTDQETQYF. The CDR3 region has the DNA TGTGCCTCGACCGGGACAGACCAAGAGACCCAGTACTTC.